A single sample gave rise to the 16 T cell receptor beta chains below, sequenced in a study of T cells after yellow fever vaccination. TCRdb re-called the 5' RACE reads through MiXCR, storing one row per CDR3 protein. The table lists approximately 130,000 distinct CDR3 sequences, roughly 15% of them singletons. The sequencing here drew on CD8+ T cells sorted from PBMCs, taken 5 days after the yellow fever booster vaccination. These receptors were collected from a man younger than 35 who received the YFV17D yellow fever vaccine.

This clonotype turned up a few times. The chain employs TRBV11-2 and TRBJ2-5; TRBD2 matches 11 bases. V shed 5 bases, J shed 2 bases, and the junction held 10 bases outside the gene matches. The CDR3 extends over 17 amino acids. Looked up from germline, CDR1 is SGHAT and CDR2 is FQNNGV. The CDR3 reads CASSLSYSGGGQETQYF. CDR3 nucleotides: TGTGCCAGCAGCCTCTCTTATAGCGGGGGGGGACAAGAGACCCAGTACTTC.

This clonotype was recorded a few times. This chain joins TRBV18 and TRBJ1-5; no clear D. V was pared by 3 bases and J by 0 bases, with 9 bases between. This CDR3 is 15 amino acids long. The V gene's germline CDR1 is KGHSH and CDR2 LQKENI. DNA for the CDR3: TGTGCCAGCTCACCGGAGGAGCCTAGCAATCAGCCCCAGCATTTT. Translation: CASSPEEPSNQPQHF.

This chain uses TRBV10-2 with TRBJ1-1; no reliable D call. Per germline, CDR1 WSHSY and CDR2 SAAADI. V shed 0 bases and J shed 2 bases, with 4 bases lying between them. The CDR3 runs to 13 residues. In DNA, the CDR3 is TGCGCCAGCAGTGAGTCATCAAACACTGAAGCTTTCTTT. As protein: CASSESSNTEAFF.

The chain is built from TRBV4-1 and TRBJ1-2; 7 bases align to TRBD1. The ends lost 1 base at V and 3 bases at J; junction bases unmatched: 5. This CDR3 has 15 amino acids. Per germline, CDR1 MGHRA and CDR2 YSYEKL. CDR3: CASSQAPDRDYGYTF. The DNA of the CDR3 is TGCGCCAGCAGCCAAGCCCCTGACAGGGACTATGGCTACACCTTC.

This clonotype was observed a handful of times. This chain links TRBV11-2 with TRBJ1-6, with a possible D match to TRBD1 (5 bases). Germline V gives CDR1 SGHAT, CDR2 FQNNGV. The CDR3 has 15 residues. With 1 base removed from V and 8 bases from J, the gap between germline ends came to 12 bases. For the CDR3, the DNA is TGTGCCAGCAGCTTAGTACGGGGGATAGATTCACCCCTCCACTTT. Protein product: CASSLVRGIDSPLHF.

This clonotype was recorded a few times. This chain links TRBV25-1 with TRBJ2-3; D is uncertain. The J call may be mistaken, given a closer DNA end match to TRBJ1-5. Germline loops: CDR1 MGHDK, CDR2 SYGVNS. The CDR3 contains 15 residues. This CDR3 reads CASSEYLRVADTQHF. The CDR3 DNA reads TGTGCCAGCAGTGAATATTTAAGGGTGGCAGATACGCAGCATTTT.

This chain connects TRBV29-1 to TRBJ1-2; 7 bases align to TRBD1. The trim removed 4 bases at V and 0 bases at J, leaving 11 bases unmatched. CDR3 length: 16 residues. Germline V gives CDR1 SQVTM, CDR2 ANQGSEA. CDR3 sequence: CSVGHEWDRANYGYTF. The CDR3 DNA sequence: TGCAGCGTTGGGCACGAGTGGGACAGAGCTAACTATGGCTACACCTTC.

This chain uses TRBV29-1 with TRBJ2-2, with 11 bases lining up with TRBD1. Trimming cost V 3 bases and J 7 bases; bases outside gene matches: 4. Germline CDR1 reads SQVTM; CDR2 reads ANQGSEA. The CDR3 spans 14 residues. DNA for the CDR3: TGCAGCGTTGAGGACAGGGGGCTCGGCGGGGAGCTGTTTTTT. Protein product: CSVEDRGLGGELFF.

CDR3 nucleotides: TGTGCCAGCAGCGCCACGACAGAGAACACTGAAGCTTTCTTT. This translates into CASSATTENTEAFF. The chain carries TRBV7-9 and TRBJ1-1; possibly TRBD1 for D (5 bases). V shed 5 bases and J shed 1 base, with 11 bases lying between them. The CDR3 covers 14 residues. Germline CDR1 reads SEHNR; CDR2 reads FQNEAQ (reference sequence). Combining the CDR3 with reference TRBV7-9 and TRBJ1-1 gives the whole variable domain DTGVSQNPRHKITKRGQNVTFRCDPISEHNRLYWYRQTLGQGPEFLTYFQNEAQLEKSRLLSDRFSAERPKGSFSTLEIQRTEQGDSAMYLCASSATTENTEAFFGQGTRLTVV.

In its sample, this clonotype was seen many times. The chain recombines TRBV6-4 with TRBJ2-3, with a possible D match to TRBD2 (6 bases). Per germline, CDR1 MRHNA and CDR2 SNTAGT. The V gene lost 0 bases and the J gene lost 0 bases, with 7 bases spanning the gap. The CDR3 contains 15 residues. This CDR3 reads CASSDSAGSTDTQYF. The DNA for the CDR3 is TGTGCCAGCAGTGACTCAGCGGGTAGCACAGATACGCAGTATTTT.

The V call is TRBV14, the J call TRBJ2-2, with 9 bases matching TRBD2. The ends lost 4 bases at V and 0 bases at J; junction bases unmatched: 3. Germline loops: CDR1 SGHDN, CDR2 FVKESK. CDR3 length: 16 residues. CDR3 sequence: CASSLIAGANTGELFF. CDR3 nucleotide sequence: TGTGCCAGCAGCCTGATAGCGGGGGCGAACACCGGGGAGCTGTTTTTT.

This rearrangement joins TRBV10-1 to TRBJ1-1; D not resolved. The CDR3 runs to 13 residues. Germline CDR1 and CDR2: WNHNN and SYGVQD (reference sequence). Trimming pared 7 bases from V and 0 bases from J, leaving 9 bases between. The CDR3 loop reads CASTGTLNTEAFF. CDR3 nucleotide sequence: TGCGCCAGCACTGGCACATTGAACACTGAAGCTTTCTTT.

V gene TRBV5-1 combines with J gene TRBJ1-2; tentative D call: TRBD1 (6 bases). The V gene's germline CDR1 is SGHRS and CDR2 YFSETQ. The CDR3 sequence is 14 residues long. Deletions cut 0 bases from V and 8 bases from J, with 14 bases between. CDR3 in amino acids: CASSLEGGEYGYTF. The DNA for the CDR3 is TGCGCCAGCAGCTTGGAAGGGGGGGAGTACGGCTACACCTTC.

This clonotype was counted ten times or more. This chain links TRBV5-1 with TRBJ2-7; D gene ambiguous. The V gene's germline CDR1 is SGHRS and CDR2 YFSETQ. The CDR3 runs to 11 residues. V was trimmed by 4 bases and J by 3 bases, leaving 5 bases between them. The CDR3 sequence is CASSRNYEQYF. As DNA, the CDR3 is TGCGCCAGCAGCCGCAACTACGAGCAGTACTTC.

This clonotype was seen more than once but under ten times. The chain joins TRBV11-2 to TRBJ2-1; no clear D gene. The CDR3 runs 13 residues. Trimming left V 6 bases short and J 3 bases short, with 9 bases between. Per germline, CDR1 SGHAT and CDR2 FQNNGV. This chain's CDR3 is CASRVTGYNEQFF. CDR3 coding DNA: TGTGCCAGCAGGGTCACGGGCTACAATGAGCAGTTCTTC. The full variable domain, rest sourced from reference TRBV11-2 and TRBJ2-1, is EAGVAQSPRYKIIEKRQSVAFWCNPISGHATLYWYQQILGQGPKLLIQFQNNGVVDDSQLPKDRFSAERLKGVDSTLKIQPAKLEDSAVYLCASRVTGYNEQFFGPGTRLTVL.

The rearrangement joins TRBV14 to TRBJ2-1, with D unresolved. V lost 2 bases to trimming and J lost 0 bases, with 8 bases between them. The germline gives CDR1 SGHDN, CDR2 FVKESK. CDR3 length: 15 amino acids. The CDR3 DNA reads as TGTGCCAGCAGCCAATACCGAAGCTCCTACAATGAGCAGTTCTTC. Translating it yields CASSQYRSSYNEQFF.